The clone carrying this T cell receptor beta chain was detected once. Its antigen is as yet unknown. The record originates from a study of shared clonotypes between healthy human individuals. The overall study: For every donor, three CD4 naive, three CD4 memory, two CD8 naive and one CD8 memory plates were used.

Evenly divided among several immunoSEQ plates was the genomic DNA of each subset. Measured with immunoSEQ multiplex PCR; TCRdb has only the in-frame clones, and not every one. Among fewer than 1.6 million clones, approximately 98.5% were seen once, and the ten largest hold approximately 0.4%. Findings and limits, study-wide: At large depth, rarefaction still showed sorted-subset sequencing to be incomplete. Naive subsets generally exceeded memory subsets in estimated richness.

This CDR3 comprises 15 residues. The ends were cut back, 5 bases at V and 3 bases at J, with 17 bases in the middle. Germline CDR1 reads WNHNN; CDR2 reads SYGVQD (reference sequence). The chain links TRBV10-1 to TRBJ2-7; TRBD1 is a possible D gene (5 bases). The specimen sequenced was naive CD4+ T cells sorted from blood. The subset here: CD45RA+ positively selected. The sequence was obtained from a man under 40 in good health. The CDR3 nucleotides are TGCGCCAGCAGTCCCACTGGGGCCCTTATCTACGAGCAGTACTTC. Its protein is CASSPTGALIYEQYF.